Presented here are 22 T cell receptor beta chains from one specimen sequenced in a study of blood T cell repertoires in COVID-19. Profiling relied on immunoSEQ multiplex PCR, and the TCRdb table lists in-frame clones only, not all of them. The table includes 200,000 to 250,000 clones, approximately 88% detected once. Sequencing was carried out using PBMCs or T cells enriched from blood (not recorded which). Receptors were obtained from a woman in her twenties or thirties who had been exposed to COVID-19.

The chain combines TRBV29-1 with TRBJ1-1; perhaps TRBD1 as D (5 bases). Germline V gene sequence: CDR1 SQVTM, CDR2 ANQGSEA. The CDR3 is 14 residues long. The germline V and J ends were trimmed by 4 bases and 0 bases, with 12 bases remaining between them. The CDR3 DNA reads TGCAGCGTTGCGGGGGGAGGGATGAACACTGAAGCTTTCTTT. Its translation: CSVAGGGMNTEAFF.

The chain uses TRBV12-3 or TRBV12-4 and TRBJ1-2; D not certain. This CDR3 has 11 residues. Trimming left V 6 bases short and J 6 bases short, with 8 bases between. CDR3 DNA: TGTGCCAGCAGCCTTCCCCATGGCTACACCTTC. It translates to CASSLPHGYTF.

The chain employs TRBV9 and TRBJ2-1; 7 bases map to TRBD2. CDR3 length: 13 amino acids. CDR1 SGDLS and CDR2 YYNGEE come from the germline V gene. Losses at the gene ends were 7 bases for V and 6 bases for J; bases not matched to a gene: 7. CDR3 in DNA: TGTGCCAGCGGCCCGGGAGGTCGCAATGAGCAGTTCTTC. Translating gives CASGPGGRNEQFF. Full variable domain (outside the CDR3, taken from reference TRBV9 and TRBJ2-1): DSGVTQTPKHLITATGQRVTLRCSPRSGDLSVYWYQQSLDQGLQFLIQYYNGEERAKGNILERFSAQQFPDLHSELNLSSLELGDSALYFCASGPGGRNEQFFGPGTRLTVL.

The CDR3 DNA reads as TGTGCCAGCAGTGAGTGGGGACATAATCAGCCCCAGCATTTT. As protein: CASSEWGHNQPQHF. This chain joins TRBV2 and TRBJ1-5; D might be TRBD1 (6 bases). The CDR3 consists of 14 residues. CDR1 and CDR2 (germline): SNHLY, FYNNEI. Trimming removed 3 bases at V and 4 bases at J, with 10 bases between.

The J gene is TRBJ2-3, the V gene TRBV5-1; 10 nucleotides line up with TRBD2. The CDR3 sequence is 18 residues long. Trimming removed 0 bases from V and 6 bases from J; junction bases left unmatched: 13. CDR1 is SGHRS, CDR2 YFSETQ, per germline. In nucleotides, the CDR3 is TGCGCCAGCAGCTTGGTACCCAGCGGGAGGGAACTGGCCGATACGCAGTATTTT. Translating gives CASSLVPSGRELADTQYF.

V usage is TRBV19 and J usage is TRBJ2-7, with 7 bases that match TRBD2. The CDR3 sequence is 14 residues long. The V and J ends lost 7 bases and 6 bases, in that order; junction bases with no gene match: 12. Germline V lookup: CDR1 LNHDA, CDR2 SQIVND (reference sequence). The chain's CDR3 is CASKEGGQKVEQYF. The CDR3 DNA sequence: TGTGCCAGTAAGGAGGGAGGGCAAAAGGTCGAGCAGTACTTC.

This clone was detected only once. The V call is TRBV5-4, the J call TRBJ1-6, with TRBD1 matching 9 bases. Germline CDR1 SGHNT, CDR2 YYREEE (reference sequence). The V and J ends lost 4 bases and 4 bases, in that order; junction bases with no gene match: 3. The CDR3 contains 15 residues. This chain's CDR3 is CASSLGQGYNSPLHF. Here the CDR3 DNA reads TGTGCCAGCAGCCTAGGACAGGGGTATAATTCACCCCTCCACTTT.

The CDR3 nucleotides are TGTGCCAGCTCAACGCTACGGGAGAACACTGAAGCTTTCTTT. It translates to CASSTLRENTEAFF. The rearrangement uses TRBV18 and TRBJ1-1; D is uncertain. V gave up 5 bases and J gave up 1 base, with 11 bases separating them. Germline values: CDR1 KGHSH, CDR2 LQKENI. The CDR3 spans 14 residues.

The chain couples TRBV7-2 to TRBJ1-1; D is ambiguous. The germline gives CDR1 SGHTA, CDR2 FQGNSA. Trimming took off 4 bases at V and 1 base at J, with 13 bases between the two ends. This CDR3 comprises 15 residues. The CDR3 DNA reads as TGTGCCAGCAGCTCGGATCGGGCGGGGAACACTGAAGCTTTCTTT. Translation gives CASSSDRAGNTEAFF. Using reference TRBV7-2 and TRBJ1-1 for the parts outside the CDR3, the full variable domain is GAGVSQSPSNKVTEKGKDVELRCDPISGHTALYWYRQSLGQGLEFLIYFQGNSAPDKSGLPSDRFSAERTGGSVSTLTIQRTQQEDSAVYLCASSSDRAGNTEAFFGQGTRLTVV.

This clone was observed once. The chain links TRBV29-1 to TRBJ2-1; TRBD1 agrees at 8 bases. Germline CDR1 and CDR2: SQVTM and ANQGSEA. With V trimmed by 7 bases and J by 7 bases, 6 bases remained unmatched. The CDR3 runs 12 residues. DNA of the CDR3: TGCAGCGCCGGACAGGGTCGGAATGAGCAGTTCTTC. This translates into CSAGQGRNEQFF.

CDR3 amino acids: CASSLKGGGTEAFF. CDR3 bases: TGTGCCAGCAGCTTAAAGGGAGGGGGCACTGAAGCTTTCTTT. The J gene is TRBJ1-1, the V gene TRBV7-6; D might be TRBD1 (6 bases). The germline CDR1 and CDR2 sequences are SGHVS and FNYEAQ. V shed 2 bases and J shed 4 bases, with 11 bases lying between them. This CDR3 has 14 residues.

V and J are TRBV19 and TRBJ2-3, with TRBD2 matching 13 bases. Trimming at V came to 6 bases and at J to 1 base, leaving 4 bases not matched to a gene. Germline values: CDR1 LNHDA, CDR2 SQIVND (reference sequence). This CDR3 has 16 residues. The CDR3 reads CASSRLAGGGTDTQYF. The CDR3 DNA is TGTGCCAGTAGCCGACTAGCGGGAGGAGGCACAGATACGCAGTATTTT. The full variable domain, in which reference TRBV19 and TRBJ2-3 provide the parts outside the CDR3, is DGGITQSPKYLFRKEGQNVTLSCEQNLNHDAMYWYRQDPGQGLRLIYYSQIVNDFQKGDIAEGYSVSREKKESFPLTVTSAQKNPTAFYLCASSRLAGGGTDTQYFGPGTRLTVL.

This rearrangement joins TRBV27 to TRBJ1-1, with a weak D call TRBD1 (6 bases). This CDR3 contains 14 residues. Trimming left V 5 bases short and J 7 bases short, with 17 bases between. Germline V lookup: CDR1 MNHEY, CDR2 SMNVEV (reference sequence). CDR3 sequence reads: CASSQFNGQFEAFF. The CDR3 nucleotides are TGTGCCAGCAGTCAATTCAATGGACAGTTTGAAGCTTTCTTT.

This rearrangement joins TRBV4-1 to TRBJ2-7, with 12 bases matching TRBD1. V was pared by 1 base and J by 5 bases, with 6 bases of the junction left unmatched. The CDR3 has 16 residues. The germline V gene encodes CDR1 MGHRA and CDR2 YSYEKL. This CDR3 reads CASSQVRDRGRDEQYF. The CDR3 bases are TGCGCCAGCAGCCAAGTTAGGGACAGGGGGCGCGACGAGCAGTACTTC.

J is TRBJ2-1 and V is TRBV21-1; the table's TRBD2 call for D was not verified on the DNA. TRBV21-1 is described as a pseudogene. The CDR3 runs 18 residues. This chain's CDR3 is CASSTSPFTSGGYNEQFF. CDR3 in DNA: TGTGCCAGCAGCACCAGTCCCTTTACTAGCGGGGGATACAATGAGCAGTTCTTC.

The rearrangement joins TRBV25-1 to TRBJ2-1; 7 positions match TRBD1. CDR1 MGHDK and CDR2 SYGVNS come from the germline V gene. This CDR3 is 16 amino acids long. V lost 5 bases to trimming and J lost 4 bases; unmatched junction nucleotides: 11. The CDR3 here is CASSPGTAFSYNEQFF. The CDR3, as DNA: TGTGCCAGCAGTCCCGGGACAGCCTTTTCATACAATGAGCAGTTCTTC.

This chain joins TRBV6-6 and TRBJ1-2, with 7 bases that match TRBD1. The V gene end was trimmed by 6 bases and the J gene end by 4 bases; junction bases not matched to a gene: 11. The CDR3 is 15 amino acids. Germline CDR1 MNHNY, CDR2 SVGAGI (reference sequence). CDR3 amino acids: CASRPSEEGAYGYTF. CDR3 nucleotide sequence: TGTGCCAGCAGACCATCCGAAGAGGGGGCCTATGGCTACACCTTC.

This clone was seen only once. V and J are TRBV10-3 and TRBJ2-1; TRBD1 aligns across 9 bases. CDR1 is ENHRY, CDR2 SYGVKD, per germline. This CDR3 contains 12 residues. With V trimmed by 4 bases and J by 15 bases, 7 bases remained unmatched. This chain's CDR3 is CAISVGQGLLFF. For the CDR3, the DNA is TGTGCCATCAGTGTTGGACAGGGGTTACTGTTCTTC.

In this sample, this clone turned up once. The V and J genes are TRBV2 and TRBJ2-3; the D is unclear. The V end lost 8 bases, the J end lost 2 bases, and 8 bases lay between the germline ends. The germline V gene has CDR1 SNHLY and CDR2 FYNNEI. The CDR3 extends over 12 amino acids. CDR3 region: CASQEATDTQYF. The CDR3 DNA reads as TGTGCCAGCCAAGAGGCCACAGATACGCAGTATTTT.

The genes are TRBV7-9 and TRBJ1-1; maybe TRBD1 (5 bases). Germline V CDR1 and CDR2: SEHNR, FQNEAQ (reference sequence). The V and J ends lost 5 bases and 0 bases respectively, with 16 bases between them. This CDR3 has 16 amino acids. CDR3 nucleotides: TGTGCCAGCAGCCCACCGACAGCCTTCCTGAACACTGAAGCTTTCTTT. Residues: CASSPPTAFLNTEAFF. Full variable domain (outside the CDR3, taken from reference TRBV7-9 and TRBJ1-1): DTGVSQNPRHKITKRGQNVTFRCDPISEHNRLYWYRQTLGQGPEFLTYFQNEAQLEKSRLLSDRFSAERPKGSFSTLEIQRTEQGDSAMYLCASSPPTAFLNTEAFFGQGTRLTVV.

The chain combines TRBV11-2 with TRBJ2-1; TRBD2 matches at 7 bases. Germline CDR1 SGHAT, CDR2 FQNNGV. The CDR3 has 18 residues. V trimming: 6 bases; J trimming: 7 bases; junction bases outside the gene matches: 21. The DNA for the CDR3 is TGTGCCAGCAGGATTAATACAGGAGTATGGCTAGCGGCAAATGAGCAGTTCTTC. It yields the protein CASRINTGVWLAANEQFF.

The chain couples TRBV5-4 to TRBJ2-5; D may be TRBD1 (7 bases). V gave up 4 bases and J gave up 5 bases, with 15 bases separating them. The CDR3 contains 14 residues. CDR1 and CDR2 (germline): SGHNT, YYREEE (reference sequence). CDR3 in amino acids: CASSPQGRKETQYF. The CDR3 coding sequence is TGTGCCAGCAGCCCACAGGGGAGGAAGGAGACCCAGTACTTC.